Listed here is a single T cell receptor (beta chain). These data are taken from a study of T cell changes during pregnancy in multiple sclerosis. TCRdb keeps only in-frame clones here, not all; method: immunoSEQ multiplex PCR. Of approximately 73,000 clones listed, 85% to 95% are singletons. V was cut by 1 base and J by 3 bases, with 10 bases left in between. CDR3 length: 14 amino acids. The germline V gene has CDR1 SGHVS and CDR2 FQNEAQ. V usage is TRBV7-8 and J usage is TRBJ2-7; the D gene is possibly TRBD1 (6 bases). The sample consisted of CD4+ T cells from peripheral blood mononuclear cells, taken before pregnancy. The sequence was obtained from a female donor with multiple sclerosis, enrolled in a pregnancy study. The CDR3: CASSLVGTNYEQYF. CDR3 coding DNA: TGTGCCAGCAGCTTAGTGGGGACAAACTACGAGCAGTACTTC.